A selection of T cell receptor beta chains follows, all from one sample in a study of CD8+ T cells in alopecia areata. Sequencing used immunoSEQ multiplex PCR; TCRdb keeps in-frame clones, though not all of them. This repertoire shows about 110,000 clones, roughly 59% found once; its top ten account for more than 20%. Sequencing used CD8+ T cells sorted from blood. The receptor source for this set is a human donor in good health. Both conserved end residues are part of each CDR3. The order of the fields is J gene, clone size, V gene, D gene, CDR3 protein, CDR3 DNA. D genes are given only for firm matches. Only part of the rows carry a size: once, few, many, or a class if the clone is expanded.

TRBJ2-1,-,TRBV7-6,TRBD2,CASSGASGGSNEQFF,TGTGCCAGCAGCGGTGCTAGCGGGGGCTCGAATGAGCAGTTCTTC
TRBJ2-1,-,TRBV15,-,CATSRERGNYNEQFF,TGTGCCACCAGCAGAGAGCGAGGTAACTACAATGAGCAGTTCTTC
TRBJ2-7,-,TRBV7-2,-,CASSLYSYEQYF,TGTGCCAGCAGCCTATACTCCTACGAGCAGTACTTC
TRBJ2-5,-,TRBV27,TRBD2,CASSPIAGALQETQYF,TGTGCCAGCAGTCCTATAGCGGGGGCCCTCCAAGAGACCCAGTACTTC
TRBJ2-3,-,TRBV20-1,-,CSASQDTQYF,TGCAGTGCTAGTCAAGATACGCAGTATTTT
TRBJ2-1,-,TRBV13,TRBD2,CASSLIAGENEQFF,TGTGCCAGCAGCTTAATAGCGGGGGAGAATGAGCAGTTCTTC
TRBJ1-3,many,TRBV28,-,CASSWRWARARDTIYF,TGTGCCAGCAGTTGGAGGTGGGCACGGGCTCGAGACACCATATATTTT
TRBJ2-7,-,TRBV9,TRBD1,CASSVGSGGYEQYF,TGTGCCAGCAGCGTAGGTTCAGGGGGCTACGAGCAGTACTTC
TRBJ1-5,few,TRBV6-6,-,CASSYRDNQPQHF,TGTGCCAGCAGTTACAGGGACAATCAGCCCCAGCATTTT
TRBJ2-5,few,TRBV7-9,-,CASSPPAGRQETQYF,TGTGCCAGCAGCCCCCCAGCCGGGCGACAAGAGACCCAGTACTTC
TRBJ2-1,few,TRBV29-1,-,CSVALRAGSSDEQFF,TGCAGCGTCGCGCTCCGGGCAGGGAGTAGCGATGAGCAGTTCTTC
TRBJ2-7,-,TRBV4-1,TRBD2,CASSQVAGGPYEQYF,TGCGCCAGCAGCCAAGTGGCGGGGGGGCCCTACGAGCAGTACTTC
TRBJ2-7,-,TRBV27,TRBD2,CASSLFGGGAGYEQYF,TGTGCCAGCAGTTTATTTGGCGGGGGGGCTGGATACGAGCAGTACTTC
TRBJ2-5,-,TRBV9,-,CASSVEGGQETQYF,TGTGCCAGCAGCGTAGAGGGGGGGCAAGAGACCCAGTACTTC